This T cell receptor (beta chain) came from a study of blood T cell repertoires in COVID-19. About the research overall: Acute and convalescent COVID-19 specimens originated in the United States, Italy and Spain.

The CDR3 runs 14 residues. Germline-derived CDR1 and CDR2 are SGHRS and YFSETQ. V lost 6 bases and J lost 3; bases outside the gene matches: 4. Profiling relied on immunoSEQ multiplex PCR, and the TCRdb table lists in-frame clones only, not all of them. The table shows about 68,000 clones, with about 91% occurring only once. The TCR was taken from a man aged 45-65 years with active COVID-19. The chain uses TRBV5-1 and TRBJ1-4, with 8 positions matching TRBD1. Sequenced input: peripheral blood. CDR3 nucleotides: TGCGCCAGCACGGACAGGGCTCCTAATGAAAAACTGTTTTTT. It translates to CASTDRAPNEKLFF. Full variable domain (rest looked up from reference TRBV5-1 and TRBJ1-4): KAGVTQTPRYLIKTRGQQVTLSCSPISGHRSVSWYQQTPGQGLQFLFEYFSETQRNKGNFPGRFSGRQFSNSRSEMNVSTLELGDSALYLCASTDRAPNEKLFFGSGTQLSVL.